This T cell receptor beta chain appears in the sequencing data of a study of T cells in Graves' hyperthyroidism and ophthalmopathy. Study overall: The initial diagnosis was the point when peripheral blood was collected, ahead of any treatment.

In its sample, this clonotype was seen many times. The antigen remains undetermined. Overall study findings and caveats: Most clonotypes expanded in the thyroid (above 0.001) were also present in blood.

Using RNA transcripts as the source, TCR beta CDR3 regions were amplified. HTBI primers were the set used in a first-round RT-PCR of the TCR CDR3. Using its own MiXCR run on the multiplex PCR reads, TCRdb lists one record per CDR3 protein. Counted here are approximately 360,000 distinct CDR3 sequences, around 25% occurring once; the ten biggest clones make up about 73%. The study enrolled patients aged 18 to 65 with newly diagnosed hyperthyroidism of under 2 months' duration. 10 ml of fresh peripheral blood supplied the PBMCs. V shed 0 bases, J shed 1 base, and the junction held 3 bases outside the gene matches. Germline CDR1 reads SGHNT; CDR2 reads YENEEA. The CDR3 loop spans 15 amino acids.

Source material: blood. The clonotype comes from a man aged 50-60 years with Graves' hyperthyroidism. The rearrangement uses TRBV11-3 and TRBJ2-7; 7 bases map to TRBD1. The CDR3, as DNA: TGTGCCAGCAGCTTAGAAGGGGGCCCTTCCTACGAGCAGTACTTC. Amino acids: CASSLEGGPSYEQYF.